The rows below give T cell receptor beta chains drawn from one sample of a study of PD-L1 blockade in urothelial cancer. Here immunoSEQ multiplex PCR was the method, and the copy in TCRdb shows in-frame clones only, minus some. The sample comprises 50,000 or so clones, more than 70% of which are singletons, and roughly 22% rests with the top ten. The sequencing here drew on PBMCs, taken around atezolizumab (anti-PD-L1) treatment. The receptors shown here come from a man aged 55-75 years with urothelial cancer. Both conserved end residues are part of each CDR3. A D gene is named only where the DNA matches it firmly. The size of a clone is reported for some rows only, either as once, few or many, or as a class for expanded clones.

CASSIFGTGEGGYTF,TGTGCCAGTAGTATCTTCGGGACAGGGGAGGGTGGCTACACCTTC,TRBD1,TRBV19,-,TRBJ1-2
CASSVRGPSYGYTF,TGTGCCAGCAGCGTCAGGGGGCCCAGCTATGGCTACACCTTC,TRBD1,TRBV6-6,-,TRBJ1-2
CSGSGERAFF,TGCAGCGGCAGCGGGGAAAGGGCTTTCTTT,-,TRBV29-1,-,TRBJ1-1
CASSSQTAPNEKLFF,TGCGCCAGCAGCTCGCAGACAGCGCCTAATGAAAAACTGTTTTTT,-,TRBV5-1,-,TRBJ1-4
CAIRNDRAIEAFF,TGTGCCATCAGGAACGACAGAGCCATTGAAGCTTTCTTT,-,TRBV10-3,-,TRBJ1-1
CATSRGEGNTGELFF,TGTGCCACCAGCAGGGGGGAGGGGAACACCGGGGAGCTGTTTTTT,TRBD2,TRBV15,-,TRBJ2-2
CASRPGGDTYNEQFF,TGTGCCAGCAGGCCGGGGGGGGACACATACAATGAGCAGTTCTTC,TRBD2,TRBV6-4,-,TRBJ2-1
CASSLGDRAVAGELFF,TGTGCCAGCAGCTTGGGGGACAGGGCGGTCGCCGGGGAGCTGTTTTTT,TRBD1,TRBV5-4,-,TRBJ2-2
CSFASASYEQYF,TGCAGCTTCGCCAGCGCCTCCTACGAGCAGTACTTC,-,TRBV29-1,once,TRBJ2-7
CAWSDGTTVTGELFF,TGTGCCTGGAGTGATGGGACTACGGTGACCGGGGAGCTGTTTTTT,TRBD2,TRBV30,-,TRBJ2-2
CASSESTVQETQYF,TGCGCCAGCAGTGAGTCTACAGTCCAAGAGACCCAGTACTTC,-,TRBV10-1,-,TRBJ2-5
CASKVEQVGTDTQYF,TGTGCCAGCAAGGTGGAACAGGTCGGGACAGATACGCAGTATTTT,-,TRBV2,-,TRBJ2-3
CASSVEPIWDTQYF,TGTGCCAGCAGCGTAGAGCCGATTTGGGATACGCAGTATTTT,-,TRBV9,-,TRBJ2-3
CAWSVYRDYGYTF,TGTGCCTGGAGTGTATACAGGGACTATGGCTACACCTTC,-,TRBV30,-,TRBJ1-2
CATGKGQDSNQPQHF,TGTGCCACCGGGAAAGGGCAGGATAGCAATCAGCCCCAGCATTTT,-,TRBV6-1,-,TRBJ1-5
CASSIRLNTEAFF,TGTGCCAGTAGTATTCGGTTGAACACTGAAGCTTTCTTT,-,TRBV19,-,TRBJ1-1
CASSLGGAGSYNEQFF,TGTGCCAGCAGCTTGGGAGGAGCGGGATCTTACAATGAGCAGTTCTTC,TRBD2,TRBV5-4,-,TRBJ2-1
CASKQSGSSYNEQFF,TGTGCCAGCAAACAGAGCGGGAGCTCCTACAATGAGCAGTTCTTC,TRBD2,TRBV6-1,-,TRBJ2-1
CASSVSGTTYEQYF,TGTGCCAGCAGCGTTAGCGGTACAACCTACGAGCAGTACTTC,-,TRBV7-9,-,TRBJ2-7
CASSPEKGAADTQYF,TGTGCCAGCTCTCCGGAGAAGGGGGCTGCAGATACGCAGTATTTT,TRBD1,TRBV18,once,TRBJ2-3
CASSRAISGGANEQFF,TGTGCCAGCTCCCGGGCGATCAGCGGGGGGGCAAATGAGCAGTTCTTC,TRBD2,TRBV18,-,TRBJ2-1
CASSAGTGLSPLHF,TGTGCCAGCAGTGCCGGGACAGGGCTTTCACCCCTCCACTTT,TRBD1,TRBV6-4,-,TRBJ1-6
CASIYSGRVAYNEQFF,TGTGCCAGCATCTATAGCGGGAGGGTCGCCTACAATGAGCAGTTCTTC,TRBD2,TRBV11-2,-,TRBJ2-1
CASRRQGADYGYTF,TGTGCCAGCAGGCGACAGGGGGCAGACTATGGCTACACCTTC,TRBD1,TRBV2,once,TRBJ1-2
CAGLSSGGTDTQYF,TGTGCCGGTCTTTCTAGCGGGGGCACAGATACGCAGTATTTT,TRBD2,TRBV5-6,once,TRBJ2-3
CAIARGGGGDYNEQFF,TGTGCCATCGCCCGAGGTGGCGGGGGGGACTACAATGAGCAGTTCTTC,TRBD2,TRBV10-3,-,TRBJ2-1
CASSRYRENNSPLHF,TGTGCCAGTAGCAGGTACAGGGAGAACAATTCACCCCTCCACTTT,-,TRBV19,-,TRBJ1-6
CASSLQTNNEQFF,TGTGCCAGCAGCTTACAGACAAACAATGAGCAGTTCTTC,-,TRBV11-2,-,TRBJ2-1
CASSPDIANYGYTF,TGTGCCAGCTCACCGGACATAGCTAACTATGGCTACACCTTC,-,TRBV18,once,TRBJ1-2
CASGLVRRGGHNQPQHF,TGTGCTAGTGGTTTGGTACGAAGAGGGGGCCACAATCAGCCCCAGCATTTT,TRBD1,TRBV12-5,-,TRBJ1-5
CASSKTSGRGNEQFF,TGTGCCAGCAGTAAAACTAGCGGGAGAGGGAATGAGCAGTTCTTC,TRBD2,TRBV6-5,-,TRBJ2-1
CASSPIGDRGGVYEQYF,TGTGCCAGCAGCCCAATAGGGGACAGGGGAGGGGTCTACGAGCAGTACTTC,TRBD1,TRBV7-2,-,TRBJ2-7
CASGDRGSYEQYF,TGCGCCAGCGGAGATCGGGGTTCCTACGAGCAGTACTTC,-,TRBV5-1,-,TRBJ2-7
CASSWATSGRSEQFF,TGCGCCAGCAGCTGGGCGACTAGCGGGAGGTCTGAGCAGTTCTTC,TRBD2,TRBV5-1,-,TRBJ2-1
CASSLVGQGAYNEQFF,TGTGCCAGCAGCTTGGTGGGACAGGGGGCCTACAATGAGCAGTTCTTC,TRBD1,TRBV5-6,-,TRBJ2-1
CASSLGQNEQFF,TGCGCCAGCAGCTTGGGCCAGAATGAGCAGTTCTTC,-,TRBV5-1,-,TRBJ2-1
CASSLDGTYGYTF,TGTGCCAGCTCCCTAGACGGCACCTATGGCTACACCTTC,-,TRBV6-4,-,TRBJ1-2
CASSRTDGNTEAFF,TGTGCCAGCAGTCGGACAGATGGAAACACTGAAGCTTTCTTT,-,TRBV6-6,-,TRBJ1-1
CASIQQGMNTEAFF,TGCGCCAGCATCCAACAGGGGATGAACACTGAAGCTTTCTTT,TRBD1,TRBV4-1,once,TRBJ1-1
CASSLEGQGSSPLHF,TGCGCCAGCAGCTTGGAAGGACAGGGGAGCTCACCCCTCCACTTT,TRBD1,TRBV5-1,-,TRBJ1-6
CASSLQGVLTSGANVLTF,TGCGCCAGCAGCTTGCAGGGGGTACTTACGTCTGGGGCCAACGTCCTGACTTTC,TRBD1,TRBV5-1,-,TRBJ2-6
CASSVQGGTEAFF,TGTGCCAGCAGTGTCCAGGGTGGCACTGAAGCTTTCTTT,-,TRBV2,-,TRBJ1-1
CASSSGRDRGETQYF,TGTGCCAGCAGCTCGGGCCGGGACAGGGGAGAGACCCAGTACTTC,TRBD1,TRBV5-4,-,TRBJ2-5
CASSLGSVGQLSTEAFF,TGCGCCAGCAGCTTGGGTTCAGTGGGACAACTTAGCACTGAAGCTTTCTTT,-,TRBV5-1,-,TRBJ1-1
CASSRTGGNQPQHF,TGTGCCAGCAGCCGAACGGGGGGGAATCAGCCCCAGCATTTT,-,TRBV28,-,TRBJ1-5
CASSDFGRTPYGYTF,TGTGCCAGCAGTGATTTTGGGCGTACCCCCTATGGCTACACCTTC,-,TRBV25-1,-,TRBJ1-2
CASSKPGLAGFHEQFF,TGTGCCAGTAGTAAACCGGGACTAGCGGGATTTCATGAGCAGTTCTTC,TRBD2,TRBV19,-,TRBJ2-1
CASSFRTGEGEKLFF,TGTGCCAGCAGCTTCCGGACAGGAGAGGGGGAAAAACTGTTTTTT,TRBD1,TRBV9,-,TRBJ1-4
CASSEAFRVEQYF,TGTGCCAGCAGTGAAGCGTTCAGGGTCGAGCAGTACTTC,-,TRBV2,-,TRBJ2-7
CASSPSRTALGEQYF,TGTGCCAGCTCCCCTAGCCGGACAGCCTTAGGGGAGCAGTACTTC,-,TRBV18,-,TRBJ2-7
CASSLASGNTEAFF,TGTGCCAGCAGCTTGGCCTCAGGGAACACTGAAGCTTTCTTT,-,TRBV5-6,-,TRBJ1-1
CASSLLAGGTDEQFF,TGTGCCAGCAGCCTACTAGCGGGGGGTACAGATGAGCAGTTCTTC,TRBD2,TRBV7-9,few,TRBJ2-1
CASTRGLGYTF,TGTGCCAGCACAAGGGGCCTAGGCTACACCTTC,-,TRBV28,-,TRBJ1-2
CASSDSPGTGYGANVLTF,TGTGCCAGCAGTGACTCCCCCGGGACAGGGTACGGGGCCAACGTCCTGACTTTC,TRBD1,TRBV6-4,-,TRBJ2-6
CASSDGGGPIGQPQHF,TGTGCCAGCAGTGACGGCGGGGGGCCCATCGGTCAGCCCCAGCATTTT,-,TRBV2,few,TRBJ1-5